These T cell receptor beta chains were read from a single sample in a study of lymphopenia after photon versus proton radiotherapy. Using immunoSEQ multiplex PCR, the repertoire was profiled, and TCRdb retains in-frame clones only, with some absent. Of some 42,000 clones in the sample, roughly four fifths were seen once. Sequenced here: peripheral blood, sampled from a patient treated with proton-based radiotherapy. These receptors all come from a woman in her 70s with pancreatic cancer. The CDR3 runs from the conserved cysteine through the conserved F or W. Each record gives: CDR3 protein, CDR3 DNA, clone size, V gene, D gene, J gene. D genes are given only for firm matches. Rows give clone size only sometimes, using once, few, many, or a class for an expanded clone.

cdr3_aa: CASSVSRQLNTEAFF
cdr3_nt: TGTGCCAGCAGTGTTAGTCGGCAGTTGAACACTGAAGCTTTCTTT
clone_size: few
v_call: TRBV2
d_call: -
j_call: TRBJ1-1

cdr3_aa: CASSSTSRYNEQFF
cdr3_nt: TGTGCCAGCAGTTCGACTAGCCGGTACAATGAGCAGTTCTTC
clone_size: -
v_call: TRBV7-3
d_call: TRBD2
j_call: TRBJ2-1

cdr3_aa: CASTPLPGQGPHEQYF
cdr3_nt: TGTGCCAGCACCCCCTTACCGGGACAGGGGCCCCACGAGCAGTACTTC
clone_size: -
v_call: TRBV27
d_call: TRBD1
j_call: TRBJ2-7

cdr3_aa: CASSLAGTSQGEQFF
cdr3_nt: TGCGCCAGCAGCTTGGCCGGGACTAGCCAGGGTGAGCAGTTCTTC
clone_size: -
v_call: TRBV5-1
d_call: TRBD2
j_call: TRBJ2-1

cdr3_aa: CASSPPSGSFNEQFF
cdr3_nt: TGTGCCAGCAGCCCCCCTAGCGGGAGTTTCAATGAGCAGTTCTTC
clone_size: -
v_call: TRBV7-9
d_call: TRBD2
j_call: TRBJ2-1

cdr3_aa: CASSPAGSMYTGELFF
cdr3_nt: TGTGCCAGCTCACCAGCAGGGTCGATGTACACCGGGGAGCTGTTTTTT
clone_size: -
v_call: TRBV18
d_call: -
j_call: TRBJ2-2

cdr3_aa: CASSPPGLGLNEKLFF
cdr3_nt: TGTGCCAGCAGTCCACCGGGATTAGGGCTTAATGAAAAACTGTTTTTT
clone_size: -
v_call: TRBV7-9
d_call: -
j_call: TRBJ1-4

cdr3_aa: CASSRGGWELFF
cdr3_nt: TGTGCCAGCAGCCGGGGGGGATGGGAGCTGTTTTTT
clone_size: -
v_call: TRBV14
d_call: TRBD2
j_call: TRBJ2-2

cdr3_aa: CASSLWGTGETQYF
cdr3_nt: TGTGCCAGCAGTTTATGGGGGACGGGGGAGACCCAGTACTTC
clone_size: -
v_call: TRBV27
d_call: -
j_call: TRBJ2-5

cdr3_aa: CAISGAGDNEQFF
cdr3_nt: TGTGCCATCAGTGGGGCGGGAGACAATGAGCAGTTCTTC
clone_size: -
v_call: TRBV10-3
d_call: TRBD2
j_call: TRBJ2-1

cdr3_aa: CASSLGEKTGELFF
cdr3_nt: TGCGCCAGCAGCTTGGGGGAGAAGACCGGGGAGCTGTTTTTT
clone_size: -
v_call: TRBV5-1
d_call: -
j_call: TRBJ2-2

cdr3_aa: CASSFTGGVDYGYTF
cdr3_nt: TGTGCCAGCAGTTTTACAGGGGGCGTGGACTATGGCTACACCTTC
clone_size: -
v_call: TRBV6-5
d_call: TRBD1
j_call: TRBJ1-2

cdr3_aa: CASSLEYEQYF
cdr3_nt: TGTGCCAGCAGCTTAGAATACGAGCAGTACTTC
clone_size: -
v_call: TRBV11-2
d_call: -
j_call: TRBJ2-7

cdr3_aa: CAINLQGDTNYGYTF
cdr3_nt: TGTGCCATCAACTTACAGGGGGATACCAACTATGGCTACACCTTC
clone_size: -
v_call: TRBV10-3
d_call: TRBD1
j_call: TRBJ1-2